This T cell receptor (beta chain) was captured by sequencing in a study of T cells in Graves' hyperthyroidism and ophthalmopathy. This clonotype has at least ten counts. At one boundary the junction diverges from the germline segment, which might be a read error. TCR beta CDR3 region amplification was performed from RNA transcripts. With the HTBI primer set, the TCR CDR3 went through a first round of RT-PCR. TCRdb ran MiXCR on the multiplex PCR reads and lists one entry per CDR3 protein. The data show more than 550,000 distinct CDR3 sequences, 45% seen once. This CDR3 is built from 15 residues. Looked up from germline, CDR1 is SQVTM and CDR2 is ANQGSEA.

The chain recombines TRBV29-1 with TRBJ2-2; TRBD1 aligns across 9 bases. The TCR sequence derives from an adult man with Graves' disease, either hyperthyroidism or ophthalmopathy (not recorded which). The specimen was peripheral blood or thyroid tissue (not recorded which). CDR3: CSVVTGGTKTGELFF. The DNA of the CDR3 is TGCAGCGTTGTTACAGGGGGCACGAAGACCGGGGAGCTGTTTTTT.